This T cell receptor (beta chain) was identified during a study of blood T cell repertoires in COVID-19. Looking at the study overall: T cells, B-cell-depleted T cells, or PBMCs supplied cDNA or gDNA.

The CDR3 totals 14 residues. Germline V lookup: CDR1 SGHTA, CDR2 FQGNSA. V gave up 1 base and J gave up 10 bases, with 15 bases separating them. Sequenced by immunoSEQ multiplex PCR; TCRdb stores in-frame clones only, minus some. This repertoire shows some 150,000 clones, around 84% found once; its top ten account for more than 7.5%. Sequencing was carried out using peripheral blood. V usage is TRBV7-2 and J usage is TRBJ2-3; possible D gene TRBD1, 6 bases. The origin of this receptor is a woman between 45 and 65 years old with acute or convalescent COVID-19. CDR3 sequence reads: CASSLGTALAPQYF. In DNA, the CDR3 is TGTGCCAGCAGCTTAGGGACAGCCCTGGCTCCGCAGTATTTT.